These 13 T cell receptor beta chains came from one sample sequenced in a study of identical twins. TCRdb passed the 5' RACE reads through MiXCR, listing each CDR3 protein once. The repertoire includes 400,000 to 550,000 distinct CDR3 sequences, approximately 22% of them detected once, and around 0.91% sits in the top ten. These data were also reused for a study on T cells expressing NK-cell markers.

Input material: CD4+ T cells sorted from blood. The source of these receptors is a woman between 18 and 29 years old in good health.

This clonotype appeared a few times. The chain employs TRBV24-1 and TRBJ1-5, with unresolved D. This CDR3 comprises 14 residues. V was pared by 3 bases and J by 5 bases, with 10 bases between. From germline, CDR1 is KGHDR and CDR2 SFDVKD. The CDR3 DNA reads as TGTGCCACCAGTGATGGGAGCGGGGATCAGCCCCAGCATTTT. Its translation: CATSDGSGDQPQHF.

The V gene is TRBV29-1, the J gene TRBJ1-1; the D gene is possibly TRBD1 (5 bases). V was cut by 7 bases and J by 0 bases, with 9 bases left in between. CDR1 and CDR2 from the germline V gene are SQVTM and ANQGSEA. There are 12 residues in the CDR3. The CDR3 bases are TGCAGCGCGGGGCCGATGAACACTGAAGCTTTCTTT. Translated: CSAGPMNTEAFF.

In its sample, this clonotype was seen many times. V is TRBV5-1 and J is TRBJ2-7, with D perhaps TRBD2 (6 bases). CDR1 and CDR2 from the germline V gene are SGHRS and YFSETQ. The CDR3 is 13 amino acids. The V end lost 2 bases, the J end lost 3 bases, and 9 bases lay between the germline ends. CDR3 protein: CASSFSGGYEQYF. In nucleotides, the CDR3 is TGCGCCAGCAGCTTTAGCGGTGGCTACGAGCAGTACTTC.

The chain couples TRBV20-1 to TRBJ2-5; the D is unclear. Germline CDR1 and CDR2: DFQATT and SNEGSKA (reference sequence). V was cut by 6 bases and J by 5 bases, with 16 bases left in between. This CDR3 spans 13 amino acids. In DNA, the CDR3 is TGCAGTGCCGAAATAGGTTCCGGGGAGACCCAGTACTTC. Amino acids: CSAEIGSGETQYF.

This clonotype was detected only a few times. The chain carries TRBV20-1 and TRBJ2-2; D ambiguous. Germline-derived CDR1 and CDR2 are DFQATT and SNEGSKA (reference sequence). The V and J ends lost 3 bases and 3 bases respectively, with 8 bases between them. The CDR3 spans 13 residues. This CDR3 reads CSARYSYTGELFF. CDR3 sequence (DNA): TGCAGTGCTAGGTATTCCTACACCGGGGAGCTGTTTTTT.

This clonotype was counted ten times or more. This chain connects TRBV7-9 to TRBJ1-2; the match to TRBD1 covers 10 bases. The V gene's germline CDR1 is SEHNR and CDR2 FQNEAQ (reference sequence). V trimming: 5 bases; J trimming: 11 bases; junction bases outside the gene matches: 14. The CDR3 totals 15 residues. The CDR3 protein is CASSLPGQGTDSYTF. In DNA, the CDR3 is TGTGCCAGCAGCCTCCCGGGACAGGGGACGGATAGTTACACCTTC.

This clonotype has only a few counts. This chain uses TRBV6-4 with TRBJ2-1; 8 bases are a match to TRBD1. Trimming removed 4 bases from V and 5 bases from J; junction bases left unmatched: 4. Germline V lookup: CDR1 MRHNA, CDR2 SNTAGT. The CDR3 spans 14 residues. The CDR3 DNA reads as TGTGCCAGCAGTGGCGGACAGGGAAACAATGAGCAGTTCTTC. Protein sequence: CASSGGQGNNEQFF.

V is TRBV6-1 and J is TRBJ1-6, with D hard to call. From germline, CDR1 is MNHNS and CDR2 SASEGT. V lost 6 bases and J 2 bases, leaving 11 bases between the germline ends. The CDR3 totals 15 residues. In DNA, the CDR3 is TGTGCCAGCAGGCCACCCGGAGCCTATAATTCACCCCTCCACTTT. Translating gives CASRPPGAYNSPLHF.

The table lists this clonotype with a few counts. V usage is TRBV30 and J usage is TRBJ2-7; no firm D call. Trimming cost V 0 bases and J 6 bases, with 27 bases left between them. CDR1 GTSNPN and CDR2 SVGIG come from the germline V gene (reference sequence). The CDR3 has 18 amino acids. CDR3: CAWSVRRFSVSVRSEQYF. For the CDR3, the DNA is TGTGCCTGGAGTGTACGGCGCTTTTCGGTCTCCGTTCGCTCCGAGCAGTACTTC. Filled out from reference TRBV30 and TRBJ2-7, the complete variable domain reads SQTIHQWPATLVQPVGSPLSLECTVEGTSNPNLYWYRQAAGRGLQLLFYSVGIGQISSEVPQNLSASRPQDRQFILSSKKLLLSDSGFYLCAWSVRRFSVSVRSEQYFGPGTRLTVT.

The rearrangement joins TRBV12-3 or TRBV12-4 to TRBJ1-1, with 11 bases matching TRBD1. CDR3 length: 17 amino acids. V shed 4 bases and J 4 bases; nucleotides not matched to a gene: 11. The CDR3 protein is CASSSTWTGGASTEAFF. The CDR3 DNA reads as TGTGCCAGCAGTTCAACGTGGACAGGGGGCGCGAGCACTGAAGCTTTCTTT.

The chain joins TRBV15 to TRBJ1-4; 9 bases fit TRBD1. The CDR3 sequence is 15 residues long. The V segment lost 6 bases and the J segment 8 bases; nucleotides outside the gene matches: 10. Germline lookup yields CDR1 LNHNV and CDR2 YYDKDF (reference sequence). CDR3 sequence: CATSKPGQGEEKLFF. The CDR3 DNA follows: TGTGCCACCAGTAAACCGGGACAGGGAGAGGAAAAACTGTTTTTT. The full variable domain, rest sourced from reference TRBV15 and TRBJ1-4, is DAMVIQNPRYQVTQFGKPVTLSCSQTLNHNVMYWYQQKSSQAPKLLFHYYDKDFNNEADTPDNFQSRRPNTSFCFLDIRSPGLGDTAMYLCATSKPGQGEEKLFFGSGTQLSVL.

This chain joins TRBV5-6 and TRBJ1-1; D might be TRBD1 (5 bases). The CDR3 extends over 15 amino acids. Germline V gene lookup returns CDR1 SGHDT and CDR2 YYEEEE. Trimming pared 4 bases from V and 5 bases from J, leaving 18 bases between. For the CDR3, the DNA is TGTGCCAGCAGCGGGACCAGGGACGGTAGGACTGAAGCTTTCTTT. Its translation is CASSGTRDGRTEAFF. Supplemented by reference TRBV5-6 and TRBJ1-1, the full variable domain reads DAGVTQSPTHLIKTRGQQVTLRCSPKSGHDTVSWYQQALGQGPQFIFQYYEEEERQRGNFPDRFSGHQFPNYSSELNVNALLLGDSALYLCASSGTRDGRTEAFFGQGTRLTVV.

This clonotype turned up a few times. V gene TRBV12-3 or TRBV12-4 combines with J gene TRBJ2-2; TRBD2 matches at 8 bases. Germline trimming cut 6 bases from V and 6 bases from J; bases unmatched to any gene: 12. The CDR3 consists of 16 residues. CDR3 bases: TGTGCCAGCAGGCTAGCCGGGACTAGATCCCCCGGGGAGCTGTTTTTT. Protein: CASRLAGTRSPGELFF.